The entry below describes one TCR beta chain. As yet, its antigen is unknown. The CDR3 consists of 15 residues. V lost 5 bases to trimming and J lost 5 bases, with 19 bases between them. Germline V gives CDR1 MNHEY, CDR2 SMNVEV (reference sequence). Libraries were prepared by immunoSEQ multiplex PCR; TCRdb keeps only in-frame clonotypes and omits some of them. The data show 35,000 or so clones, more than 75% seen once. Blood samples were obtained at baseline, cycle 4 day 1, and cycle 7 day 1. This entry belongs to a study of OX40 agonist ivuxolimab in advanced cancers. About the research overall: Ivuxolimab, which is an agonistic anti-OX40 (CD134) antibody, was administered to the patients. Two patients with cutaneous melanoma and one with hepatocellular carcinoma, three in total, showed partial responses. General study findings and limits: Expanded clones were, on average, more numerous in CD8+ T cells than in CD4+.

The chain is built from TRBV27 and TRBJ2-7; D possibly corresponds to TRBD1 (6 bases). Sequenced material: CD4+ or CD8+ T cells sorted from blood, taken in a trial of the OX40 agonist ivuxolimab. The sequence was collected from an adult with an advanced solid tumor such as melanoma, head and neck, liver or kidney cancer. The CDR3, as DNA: TGTGCCAGCAGTCGCCGTAGGGGACAAAGCGACGAGCAGTACTTC. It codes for CASSRRRGQSDEQYF.